A selection of T cell receptor beta chains follows, all from one sample in a study of cytomegalovirus exposure and HLA in healthy donors. The repertoire was sequenced with immunoSEQ multiplex PCR; TCRdb's copy has only in-frame clones and lacks some. The data contain about 190,000 clones, 65% to 90% of them singletons. The sample comprised PBMCs. The receptors were sampled from a woman younger than 45 in good health and CMV-seronegative. Each CDR3 is given with its conserved first and last residue. D genes are given only for firm matches. For some rows the clone size is stated as once, few or many, or as a class when expanded; others skip it.

v_gene,abundance,j_gene,d_gene,CDR3nt,CDR3aa
TRBV7-2,.,TRBJ2-1,.,TGTGCCAGCTCGGTCTCCGGGACTCGCTCCTACAATGAGCAGTTCTTC,CASSVSGTRSYNEQFF
TRBV19,once,TRBJ2-7,.,TGTGCCAGTAGTATCGACTCGTCGTTACTCTACGAGCAGTACTTC,CASSIDSSLLYEQYF
TRBV6-1,.,TRBJ2-7,.,TGTGCCAGCAGTGAAGGCACAGGGAGCTCCTACGAGCAGTACTTC,CASSEGTGSSYEQYF
TRBV5-1,.,TRBJ2-1,TRBD1,TGCGCCAGCAGCTTGGTCCAGGGGGCGCACAATGAGCAGTTCTTC,CASSLVQGAHNEQFF
TRBV5-1,.,TRBJ2-5,.,TGCGCCAGCAGCTGGGCCGGACTGGGCGGTGAGACCCAGTACTTC,CASSWAGLGGETQYF
TRBV21-1,.,TRBJ1-4,.,TGTGCCAGCAGCAAAGCGTCATACAGGTCCGGGACAGGGGGCGCAGGTACTAATGAAAAACTGTTTTTT,CASSKASYRSGTGGAGTNEKLFF
TRBV5-1,.,TRBJ2-2,TRBD2,TGCGCCAGCAGAATAAGCGGGGGGGCCGCCGGGGAGCTGTTTTTT,CASRISGGAAGELFF
TRBV7-9,.,TRBJ2-6,.,TGTGCCAGCAGCTTAGCCTTAACCAGACTATCTGGGGCCAACGTCCTGACTTTC,CASSLALTRLSGANVLTF
TRBV7-8,.,TRBJ2-2,.,TGTGCCAGCAGCTTAGCGTCAGGGGTCGGGGAGCTGTTTTTT,CASSLASGVGELFF
TRBV19,.,TRBJ1-1,.,TGTGCCAGTGGGGGGGCGCGAGCTTTCTTT,CASGGARAFF
TRBV11-2,.,TRBJ1-2,TRBD1,TGTGCCATCCTAGGGGGACAGGGGGTCTCTGGCTACACCTTC,CAILGGQGVSGYTF
TRBV11-2,.,TRBJ2-1,.,TGTGCCAGCAGCACCCCCCTCGGGGTAAGCTCCTACAATGAGCAGTTCTTC,CASSTPLGVSSYNEQFF
TRBV7-9,once,TRBJ2-1,TRBD1,TGTGCCGTGCGGGACAGGGGGCATTCGGGCGCTGAGCAGTTCTTC,CAVRDRGHSGAEQFF
TRBV20-1,.,TRBJ1-2,.,TGCAGTGCTAGCGACAATGATGTCTACACCTTC,CSASDNDVYTF
TRBV5-1,.,TRBJ2-7,.,TGCGCCAGCAGCTTGTCAACCGGGGGGCTCTACGAGCAGTACTTC,CASSLSTGGLYEQYF
TRBV4-2,few,TRBJ2-1,TRBD2,TGTGCCAGCAGCCAAGAGTCGGGAGGTGAGCAGTTCTTC,CASSQESGGEQFF
TRBV28,.,TRBJ2-6,TRBD1,TGTGCCAGCAGTTCGCGGACAGGGTACGGGGCCAACGTCCTGACTTTC,CASSSRTGYGANVLTF
TRBV5-1,.,TRBJ1-1,TRBD1,TGCGCCAGCAGCAGAGGGGGCCAACACCCGAACACTGAAGCTTTCTTT,CASSRGGQHPNTEAFF
TRBV5-3,.,TRBJ2-7,.,TGTGCCAGAAGCCCCCGAAGAGAAGACTACGAGCAGTACTTC,CARSPRREDYEQYF
TRBV6-1,.,TRBJ1-6,.,TGTGCCAGCAGTGAACCAGGGGTAGGGAATTCACCCCTCCACTTT,CASSEPGVGNSPLHF
TRBV19,.,TRBJ2-5,.,TGTGCCAGTAGTATTTTTTTCGCGGGGGCCAACCCACAAGAGACCCAGTACTTC,CASSIFFAGANPQETQYF
TRBV28,.,TRBJ2-5,TRBD1,TGTGCCACCACAAAGCTTACAGGGGGTTTAGCGAAAGAGACCCAGTACTTC,CATTKLTGGLAKETQYF
TRBV7-6,.,TRBJ2-3,.,TGTGCCAGCAGCCCCGGCCAGGGCACAGATACGCAGTATTTT,CASSPGQGTDTQYF
TRBV2,.,TRBJ2-7,.,TGTGCCAGCAGTGCTTTCCGGTACGAGCAGTACTTC,CASSAFRYEQYF
TRBV7-8,.,TRBJ1-3,TRBD1,TGTGCCAGCAGTAGGGACAGGGTAACCTCTGGAAACACCATATATTTT,CASSRDRVTSGNTIYF
TRBV7-2,.,TRBJ2-7,.,TGTGCCAGCAGCCCCCGTCGGTTTAGCAGCTACGAGCAGTACTTC,CASSPRRFSSYEQYF